Listed below are T cell receptor beta chains from one sample, sequenced in a study of neurological immune-mediated disorders. Each CDR3 protein gets one entry after TCRdb re-called the 5' RACE reads with MiXCR. The profile covers about 74,000 distinct CDR3 sequences, with less than 5.5% appearing a single time and less than 8% taken by the ten largest. Sequencing was carried out using PBMCs. These receptors all stem from a man younger than 35 with multiple sclerosis. Both conserved end residues are part of each CDR3. Each record gives: J gene, D gene, V gene, clone size, CDR3 protein, CDR3 DNA. The D gene is left open where the match is weak. Clone sizes are shown as how often the clone was seen (once, few, many) or a class if it is expanded.

TRBJ2-7,TRBD2,TRBV5-1,many,CASSRTSGESYEQYF,TGCGCCAGCAGCAGGACTAGCGGGGAGTCCTACGAGCAGTACTTC
TRBJ2-7,.,TRBV9,few,CASSVAGGTSYEQYF,TGTGCCAGCAGCGTAGCCGGCGGGACCTCCTACGAGCAGTACTTC
TRBJ2-1,.,TRBV11-2,many,CASSPLLSVNEQFF,TGTGCCAGCAGCCCCTTGCTATCGGTCAATGAGCAGTTCTTC
TRBJ1-1,TRBD1,TRBV20-1,many,CSVRTLRQGEAGLNTEAFF,TGCAGTGTTAGGACCCTCCGACAGGGGGAGGCTGGGCTGAACACTGAAGCTTTCTTT
TRBJ1-5,TRBD1,TRBV2,few,CASSQQGVGQPQNF,TGTGCCAGCAGCCAACAGGGGGTTGGACAGCCCCAGAATTTT
TRBJ2-7,TRBD1,TRBV13,many,CASSEQTGYKGEQYF,TGTGCCAGCAGTGAACAGACAGGGTACAAGGGGGAGCAGTACTTC
TRBJ2-3,TRBD2,TRBV10-3,many,CAIMGTSGGPATDTQYF,TGTGCCATCATGGGAACCAGCGGGGGCCCGGCCACAGATACGCAGTATTTT
TRBJ1-6,.,TRBV9,many,CASSARTVNSPLHF,TGTGCCAGCAGCGCCCGGACAGTTAATTCACCCCTCCACTTT
TRBJ2-3,TRBD1,TRBV12-3/TRBV12-4,many,CASSTGTGTDTQYF,TGTGCCAGCAGTACCGGGACAGGGACAGATACGCAGTATTTT
TRBJ2-2,TRBD1,TRBV7-2,many,CASRTGGLNTGELFF,TGTGCCAGCAGAACAGGGGGCCTAAACACCGGGGAGCTGTTTTTT
TRBJ2-1,.,TRBV15,many,CATSRDRGDSNEQFF,TGTGCCACCAGCAGAGATCGGGGGGACAGCAATGAGCAGTTCTTC
TRBJ2-1,TRBD1,TRBV6-5,many,CASSGQGKVGSYNEQFF,TGTGCCAGCAGTGGACAGGGTAAAGTTGGGTCCTACAATGAGCAGTTCTTC